These 7 T cell receptor beta chains originate from one sample sequenced in a study of cytomegalovirus exposure and HLA in healthy donors. PCR amplification relied on 60 Vbeta primers (plus 13 Jbeta primers). Profiled with immunoSEQ multiplex PCR; TCRdb holds only in-frame clones, not every one. Found here are 75,000 to 95,000 clones, roughly 80% of them singletons; the top ten hold 13%. Sequencing was done on a sample of PBMCs. These receptors were obtained from a human donor in good health.

The chain employs TRBV7-2 and TRBJ1-6, with D possibly TRBD1 on 6 matching bases. The CDR3 extends over 16 amino acids. CDR1 is SGHTA and CDR2 is FQGNSA in the germline V gene. V gave up 2 bases and J gave up 5 bases, with 13 bases separating them. The CDR3 sequence is CASSLFRDTDNSPLHF. The CDR3 coding sequence is TGTGCCAGCAGCTTATTCCGGGACACAGATAATTCACCCCTCCACTTT.

The rearrangement joins TRBV30 to TRBJ1-2, with D perhaps TRBD1 (6 bases). The germline V gene has CDR1 GTSNPN and CDR2 SVGIG (reference sequence). The V end lost 0 bases, the J end lost 5 bases, and 10 bases lay between the germline ends. The CDR3 is 13 residues long. The chain's CDR3 is CAWSVQGGYGYTF. In nucleotides, the CDR3 is TGTGCCTGGAGTGTACAGGGAGGGTATGGCTACACCTTC.

The chain uses TRBV6-1 and TRBJ1-2; D is possibly TRBD1 (5 bases). The CDR3 consists of 15 residues. The germline V and J ends were trimmed by 6 bases and 5 bases, with 19 bases remaining between them. CDR1 is MNHNS, CDR2 SASEGT, per germline. The CDR3 sequence is CASSPNVGHRYGYTF. In DNA, the CDR3 is TGTGCCAGCAGCCCTAACGTCGGACACCGTTATGGCTACACCTTC.

The rearrangement joins TRBV4-2 to TRBJ2-7; 10 nucleotides line up with TRBD2. There are 17 residues in the CDR3. After removal of 4 bases from V and 2 bases from J, the junction contained 11 bases not matched to a gene. Germline V lookup: CDR1 LGHNA, CDR2 YNFKEQ. In DNA form, the CDR3 reads TGTGCCAGCAGCCGTGTGATAGCGGGGGGCCAGACCTACGAGCAGTACTTC. Translation gives CASSRVIAGGQTYEQYF.

The chain couples TRBV4-1 to TRBJ2-1, with TRBD2 matching 10 bases. The ends lost 0 bases at V and 7 bases at J; junction bases unmatched: 3. The CDR3 has 15 residues. The germline gives CDR1 MGHRA, CDR2 YSYEKL. The CDR3 sequence: CASSQDLAGVNEQFF. The DNA for the CDR3 is TGCGCCAGCAGCCAAGACCTAGCGGGGGTAAATGAGCAGTTCTTC.

Written as DNA, the CDR3 is TGCGCCAGCAGCTTGGCGACAGGGGAAGGCGAGCAGTACTTC. This translates into CASSLATGEGEQYF. The V gene is TRBV5-1, the J gene TRBJ2-5; 8 bases fit TRBD1. The end of the DNA aligns better with TRBJ2-7, so the J call may be wrong. Germline V gene sequence: CDR1 SGHRS, CDR2 YFSETQ. The CDR3 is 14 residues long.

The rearrangement joins TRBV2 to TRBJ1-1; tentative D call: TRBD1 (6 bases). CDR3 length equals 13 residues. The germline V gene encodes CDR1 SNHLY and CDR2 FYNNEI. Deletions cut 7 bases from V and 1 base from J, with 10 bases between. The CDR3, as DNA: TGTGCCAGCATTCAACAGGGGAACACTGAAGCTTTCTTT. It yields the protein CASIQQGNTEAFF.